Shown below are 20 T cell receptor beta chains from a single sample sequenced in a study of neurological immune-mediated disorders. This sample's time point: longitudinal time-point 2. TCRdb redid the calling of the 5' RACE reads with MiXCR, one entry per CDR3 protein. The sample holds approximately 82,000 distinct CDR3 sequences, roughly 13% seen once. The sequencing input was PBMCs. These receptors came from a female donor with HTLV-1-associated myelopathy (HAM/TSP).

This clonotype came up many times. The rearrangement joins TRBV25-1 to TRBJ2-7; the D gene is possibly TRBD1 (6 bases). The V and J ends lost 7 bases and 4 bases respectively, with 14 bases between them. From germline, CDR1 is MGHDK and CDR2 SYGVNS. The CDR3 covers 13 residues. CDR3 residues: CASNSGRGYEQYF. The CDR3, as DNA: TGTGCCAGCAACTCTGGCAGGGGATACGAGCAGTACTTC.

The chain joins TRBV20-1 to TRBJ1-5; D may be TRBD1 (6 bases). Trimming pared 1 base from V and 4 bases from J, leaving 8 bases between. Germline lookup yields CDR1 DFQATT and CDR2 SNEGSKA (reference sequence). CDR3 length equals 13 residues. The CDR3 DNA reads TGCAGTGCTAGAGCAGGGGTAAATCAGCCCCAGCATTTT. Translation: CSARAGVNQPQHF.

This clonotype has at least ten counts. V gene TRBV25-1 combines with J gene TRBJ2-2, with TRBD1 matching 7 bases. CDR1 and CDR2 from the germline V gene are MGHDK and SYGVNS. This CDR3 contains 14 residues. V was clipped by 8 bases and J by 6 bases; unmatched bases: 9. The CDR3 spells CASGNRGRAGELFF. The CDR3 region has the DNA TGTGCCAGCGGAAACAGGGGTCGGGCCGGGGAGCTGTTTTTT.

In its sample, this clonotype was seen many times. This chain joins TRBV7-9 and TRBJ1-1; weak D call: TRBD1 (5 bases). The ends were cut back, 2 bases at V and 2 bases at J, with 12 bases in the middle. The germline gives CDR1 SEHNR, CDR2 FQNEAQ (reference sequence). The CDR3 is 15 residues long. CDR3 DNA sequence: TGTGCCAGCAGCTTATTCCTAGACAGAAACACTGAAGCTTTCTTT. Protein: CASSLFLDRNTEAFF. Looking up the rest from reference TRBV7-9 and TRBJ1-1 gives the full variable domain: DTGVSQNPRHKITKRGQNVTFRCDPISEHNRLYWYRQTLGQGPEFLTYFQNEAQLEKSRLLSDRFSAERPKGSFSTLEIQRTEQGDSAMYLCASSLFLDRNTEAFFGQGTRLTVV.

The table lists this clonotype with many counts. The chain has TRBV12-3 or TRBV12-4 and TRBJ1-5; D is uncertain. The CDR3 is made up of 14 amino acids. The V gene lost 3 bases and the J gene lost 0 bases, with 6 bases spanning the gap. The CDR3 reads CASSFSDSNQPQHF. CDR3 in DNA: TGTGCCAGCAGTTTTTCCGATAGCAATCAGCCCCAGCATTTT.

This clonotype was seen ten or more times. V and J are TRBV2 and TRBJ2-1; 15 bases match TRBD2. J was trimmed by 7 bases and V by 5 bases; bases with no gene match: 6. Looked up from germline, CDR1 is SNHLY and CDR2 is FYNNEI. The CDR3 covers 16 residues. The CDR3 region is CASSSTGLAGGNEQFF. The CDR3 nucleotides are TGTGCCAGCAGTTCGACCGGACTAGCGGGGGGGAATGAGCAGTTCTTC.

As regards this clonotype: At one of its ends the junction is not consistent with the germline gene, which may arise from a read error. This rearrangement joins TRBV6-4 to TRBJ2-1; 8 nucleotides agree with TRBD2. From germline, CDR1 is MRHNA and CDR2 SNTAGT. The CDR3 sequence is 15 residues long. The CDR3 reads CAISAMTGGYNEQFF. Here the CDR3 DNA reads TGTGCCATCAGTGCGATGACGGGGGGGTACAATGAGCAGTTCTTC.

At least ten counts were recorded for this clonotype. The rearrangement uses TRBV2 and TRBJ2-1, with no clear D. Trimming took 7 bases from V and 2 from J, leaving 12 bases between them. This CDR3 contains 14 residues. Per the germline V gene, CDR1 is SNHLY and CDR2 is FYNNEI. DNA of the CDR3: TGTGCCAGCACTTCCATTACGACCTACAATGAGCAGTTCTTC. This codes for CASTSITTYNEQFF.

This clonotype was recorded many times. V is TRBV29-1 and J is TRBJ2-1; D not resolved. Trimming shortened V by 0 bases and J by 3 bases, and 15 bases separated the two germline ends. The CDR3 extends over 16 amino acids. Germline CDR1 and CDR2: SQVTM and ANQGSEA. The CDR3 loop reads CSVEDPLADIYNEQFF. DNA of the CDR3: TGCAGCGTTGAAGATCCTTTGGCGGATATCTACAATGAGCAGTTCTTC.

This sequence joins TRBV27 and TRBJ1-6, with TRBD1 as a possible D gene (5 bases). The CDR3 has 14 amino acids. Germline values: CDR1 MNHEY, CDR2 SMNVEV (reference sequence). Trimming stripped 2 bases from V and 9 bases from J, with 11 bases between. The CDR3 region is CASSLIAGPSPLHF. The CDR3 DNA is TGTGCCAGCAGTTTAATCGCAGGGCCTTCACCCCTCCACTTT.

This clonotype has only a few counts. The genes are TRBV6-1 and TRBJ1-2; maybe TRBD1 (6 bases). The CDR3 spans 13 residues. The ends were cut back, 6 bases at V and 5 bases at J, with 13 bases in the middle. CDR1 and CDR2 from the germline V gene are MNHNS and SASEGT. CDR3 sequence: CASRATGPYGYTF. For the CDR3, the DNA is TGTGCCAGCAGGGCGACAGGCCCATATGGCTACACCTTC.

This clonotype appeared many times. V is TRBV3-1 and J is TRBJ2-1; a weak D match, TRBD2 (5 bases). The CDR3 covers 15 residues. Trimming cost V 1 base and J 0 bases, with 7 bases left between them. Looked up from germline, CDR1 is LGHDT and CDR2 is YNNKEL (reference sequence). The CDR3 DNA sequence: TGTGCCAGCAGCCAAGCGGGGAGCTCCTACAATGAGCAGTTCTTC. This sequence encodes CASSQAGSSYNEQFF.

This clonotype was seen many times. The chain is built from TRBV6-2 or TRBV6-3 and TRBJ2-1; 7 bases line up with TRBD1. Germline assignment: CDR1 MNHEY and CDR2 SVGEGT. J gave up 6 bases and V 6 bases, and 11 bases lay outside the gene matches. CDR3 length equals 15 residues. Here the CDR3 reads CASSHRDSPFNEQFF. DNA for the CDR3: TGTGCCAGCAGCCACCGGGACAGCCCTTTCAATGAGCAGTTCTTC.

The table lists this clonotype with many counts. The chain couples TRBV9 to TRBJ2-1; D is perhaps TRBD1 or TRBD2 (7 bases each). CDR1 SGDLS and CDR2 YYNGEE come from the germline V gene. V was trimmed by 5 bases and J by 5 bases, leaving 14 bases between them. This CDR3 is built from 14 residues. CDR3 nucleotide sequence: TGTGCCAGCAGTTCAGGGGGGGACCACAATGAGCAGTTCTTC. Amino acid sequence: CASSSGGDHNEQFF.

Notes on this clonotype: A much larger clone differs from this one at a single base, so this may be a read error. The chain uses TRBV28 and TRBJ2-7, with D possibly matching TRBD1 (5 bases). This CDR3 has 13 residues. Looked up from germline, CDR1 is MDHEN and CDR2 is SYDVKM. The V and J ends lost 0 bases and 6 bases respectively, with 9 bases between them. The CDR3 loop reads CASSLWAGLEQYF. DNA of the CDR3: TGTGCCAGCAGTTTATGGGCAGGGCTCGAGCAGTACTTC. Filled out from reference TRBV28 and TRBJ2-7, the complete variable domain reads DVKVTQSSRYLVKRTGEKVFLECVQDMDHENMFWYRQDPGLGLRLIYFSYDVKMKEKGDIPEGYSVSREKKERFSLILESASTNQTSMYLCASSLWAGLEQYFGPGTRLTVT.

Many counts were recorded for this clonotype. The chain couples TRBV20-1 to TRBJ2-5; 12 nucleotides agree with TRBD2. The germline gives CDR1 DFQATT, CDR2 SNEGSKA (reference sequence). The trim removed 5 bases at V and 5 bases at J, leaving 6 bases unmatched. The CDR3 length is 14 residues. The CDR3 is CSAPSGGAGETQYF. The CDR3 coding sequence is TGCAGTGCTCCTAGCGGGGGGGCCGGTGAGACCCAGTACTTC.

This clonotype was seen many times. The chain joins TRBV12-3 or TRBV12-4 to TRBJ1-1; D not certain. V was cut by 8 bases and J by 2 bases, with 15 bases left in between. The CDR3 runs to 14 residues. The DNA for the CDR3 is TGTGCCAGCTCCCCGGGAAGGGCAAACACTGAAGCTTTCTTT. Protein product: CASSPGRANTEAFF.

The J gene is TRBJ2-5, the V gene TRBV5-1; TRBD2 matches 9 bases. Trimming at V came to 5 bases and at J to 5 bases, leaving 10 bases not matched to a gene. Germline CDR1 is SGHRS and CDR2 is YFSETQ. The CDR3 totals 15 residues. The CDR3 DNA sequence: TGCGCCAGCAGTAGCGGGGGATCGGCAAGGGAGACCCAGTACTTC. This gives the protein CASSSGGSARETQYF. Based on the CDR3 plus reference TRBV5-1 and TRBJ2-5, the full variable domain is KAGVTQTPRYLIKTRGQQVTLSCSPISGHRSVSWYQQTPGQGLQFLFEYFSETQRNKGNFPGRFSGRQFSNSRSEMNVSTLELGDSALYLCASSSGGSARETQYFGPGTRLLVL.

The table lists this clonotype with many counts. This sequence joins TRBV28 and TRBJ1-5; TRBD1 matches at 11 bases. With 8 bases clipped from V and 6 bases from J, the junction kept 9 bases outside the gene matches. Germline CDR1 is MDHEN and CDR2 is SYDVKM. CDR3 size: 15 residues. CDR3 in amino acids: CASARDRGKSQPQHF. The CDR3 DNA is TGTGCCAGCGCCCGGGACAGGGGGAAAAGTCAGCCCCAGCATTTT.

Ten or more counts support this clonotype. The chain employs TRBV20-1 and TRBJ1-6, with D perhaps matching TRBD1 (6 bases). V lost 0 bases to trimming and J lost 9 bases, with 15 bases between them. The CDR3 extends over 15 amino acids. Germline V CDR1 and CDR2: DFQATT, SNEGSKA (reference sequence). Here the CDR3 DNA reads TGCAGTGCTAGAGATCGACGGCAGGGGAGTTCACCCCTCCACTTT. Its protein is CSARDRRQGSSPLHF.